Listed below are T cell receptor beta chains from one sample, sequenced in a study of cytomegalovirus exposure and HLA in healthy donors. Measured with immunoSEQ multiplex PCR; TCRdb has only the in-frame clones, and not every one. The sample yields about 190,000 clones, 70% to 80% seen once. Sample: PBMCs. The receptors originated from a woman between 45 and 60 years old in good health and CMV-seronegative. Each CDR3 is given with its conserved first and last residue. A D gene is named only where the DNA matches it firmly. Clone size is shown for a subset of rows, as once, few, many or a class of expanded clone.

clone_size	j_call	v_call	d_call	cdr3_nt	cdr3_aa
NA	TRBJ2-1	TRBV7-8	TRBD2	TGTGCCAGCGCTCCTAGCGGGGGTTACAATGAGCAGTTCTTC	CASAPSGGYNEQFF
NA	TRBJ2-1	TRBV6-5	NA	TGTGCCAGCACCAAGTCGGTTAGCTTGTGGGATGAGCAGTTCTTC	CASTKSVSLWDEQFF
NA	TRBJ2-7	TRBV5-5	TRBD2	TGTGCCAGCAGCTTGGGACGGCTAGCGGAGGAGCAGTACTTC	CASSLGRLAEEQYF
NA	TRBJ1-1	TRBV6-4	NA	TGTGCCAGCAGTGAGGGGTACATACAGGGAAACACTGAAGCTTTCTTT	CASSEGYIQGNTEAFF
few	TRBJ1-4	TRBV7-2	NA	TGTGCCAGCGGGCGGGCGGAAGAAAAACTGTTTTTT	CASGRAEEKLFF
NA	TRBJ2-2	TRBV11-1	TRBD2	TGTGCCAGCAGCTTAGTGGGGGCTAGCGGGAGTTGGACCGGGGAGCTGTTTTTT	CASSLVGASGSWTGELFF
NA	TRBJ2-3	TRBV10-3	TRBD1	TGTGCCACGACAGGGATTGGTTCAGATACGCAGTATTTT	CATTGIGSDTQYF
NA	TRBJ2-1	TRBV5-1	NA	TGCGCCAGCGAGCGGGGAGGGGGCAATGAGCAGTTCTTC	CASERGGGNEQFF
once	TRBJ2-7	TRBV5-1	NA	TGCGCCAGCAGCCCTCTGGGGCAGGGAGGCGAGCAGTACTTC	CASSPLGQGGEQYF
NA	TRBJ2-1	TRBV11-2	NA	TGTGCCAGCAGCTTAGGGAGCGGGTTGAGCTCCTACAATGAGCAGTTCTTC	CASSLGSGLSSYNEQFF
NA	TRBJ2-1	TRBV19	NA	TGTGCCAGTAGTATTACGGGTGGGAATGAGCAGTTCTTC	CASSITGGNEQFF
NA	TRBJ1-1	TRBV9	NA	TGTGCCAGCAGCCAGTTCGGGGGGGGGAACACTGAAGCTTTCTTT	CASSQFGGGNTEAFF
NA	TRBJ2-7	TRBV10-3	NA	TGTGCCATCAGTCAGGACAGCTACGAGCAGTACTTC	CAISQDSYEQYF
NA	TRBJ1-6	TRBV2	NA	TGTGCCAGCAGGGAAGAACGGTCACCCCTCCACTTT	CASREERSPLHF
NA	TRBJ1-2	TRBV6-5	TRBD1	TGTGCCAGCAGTTACCGTGGGACAGTTTGGGACTACACCTTC	CASSYRGTVWDYTF
NA	TRBJ2-7	TRBV7-8	TRBD2	TGTGCCAGCAGCTTCGGGGGGACCTACGAGCAGTACTTC	CASSFGGTYEQYF
NA	TRBJ1-2	TRBV6-6	NA	TGTGCCAGCAGTTACCCTTGGGGGGTACTGGGGGGCTACACCTTC	CASSYPWGVLGGYTF